The 14 T cell receptor beta chains below all came from one sample that was sequenced in a study of T cell clusters in autoimmune cytopenias. Multiplex touch-down PCR amplified TRB using TRB-A and TRB-B pools in one tube. TCRdb derives one entry per CDR3 protein from the multiplex PCR reads, leaving out DNA. Its table records 8,500 to 14,000 distinct CDR3 sequences. TRB was amplified from about 250 ng of peripheral blood genomic DNA per sample. This sample also appeared in a second study, on T cell repertoires in aging, cancer and after chemotherapy.

Sequenced: peripheral blood. Receptors were obtained from a human donor in good health.

The J gene is TRBJ2-3, the V gene TRBV15; the TRBD1 assignment by TCRdb is unverifiable without DNA. The CDR3 consists of 16 residues. Germline V gene data show CDR1 as LNHNV and CDR2 as YYDKDF (reference sequence). CDR3 amino acids: CATSREKGTGGDTQYF.

This chain joins TRBV20-1 and TRBJ2-2; the D call from TCRdb, TRBD1, cannot be confirmed without DNA. Germline CDR1 and CDR2: DFQATT and SNEGSKA (reference sequence). CDR3 length: 12 residues. The CDR3 loop is CSRQGAAGELFF.

This clonotype is deemed medium-sized (0.01 to 0.1%) by its frequency. The rearrangement uses TRBV5-4 and TRBJ2-6; TCRdb proposes TRBD2, but this gene call is untestable without DNA. The CDR3 totals 16 residues. Per the germline V gene, CDR1 is SGHNT and CDR2 is YYREEE (reference sequence). This CDR3 reads CASSLAGGPGANVLTF.

V and J are TRBV4-2 and TRBJ2-7; without DNA, the TCRdb call of TRBD2 cannot be checked. Germline V CDR1 and CDR2: LGHNA, YNFKEQ. CDR3 length: 15 amino acids. The CDR3 is CASSQGTSGSDEQYF.

By frequency, this clonotype is medium-sized. This sequence joins TRBV29-1 and TRBJ2-3; no DNA is available, so the TRBD1 call from TCRdb remains unchecked. The CDR3 contains 13 residues. Germline values: CDR1 SQVTM, CDR2 ANQGSEA. This CDR3 reads CSVRRDRTDTQYF.

The chain is built from TRBV6-5 and TRBJ1-1; TCRdb outputs TRBD1, but without DNA this stays unchecked. The CDR3 loop spans 15 amino acids. CDR1 is MNHEY and CDR2 is SVGAGI in the germline V gene. This chain's CDR3 is CASSYSQGRNTEAFF.

The chain couples TRBV2 to TRBJ2-5; the D call from TCRdb, TRBD2, cannot be confirmed without DNA. The CDR3 loop spans 15 amino acids. Germline assignment: CDR1 SNHLY and CDR2 FYNNEI. CDR3 protein: CASTKEGLLGETQYF.

This clonotype is classed as medium-sized (0.01 to 0.1%) by frequency. The CDR3: CAWMRAGRETQYF. The chain joins TRBV30 to TRBJ2-5; checking the TCRdb D call of TRBD2 is not possible without DNA. This CDR3 contains 13 residues. Germline lookup yields CDR1 GTSNPN and CDR2 SVGIG (reference sequence).

J is TRBJ1-2 and V is TRBV5-4; TCRdb outputs TRBD1, but without DNA this stays unchecked. The germline V gene encodes CDR1 SGHNT and CDR2 YYREEE (reference sequence). The CDR3 runs 13 residues. CDR3 loop: CASSLGGNYGYTF. The variable domain in full, completed from reference TRBV5-4 and TRBJ1-2, reads ETGVTQSPTHLIKTRGQQVTLRCSSQSGHNTVSWYQQALGQGPQFIFQYYREEENGRGNFPPRFSGLQFPNYSSELNVNALELDDSALYLCASSLGGNYGYTFGSGTRLTVV.

The chain recombines TRBV6-5 with TRBJ1-3. The length of the CDR3 is 13 residues. Per the germline V gene, CDR1 is MNHEY and CDR2 is SVGAGI. The CDR3 protein is CASSYSRGNTIYF.

Considering frequency, this clonotype is medium-sized (0.01 to 0.1%). The chain joins TRBV19 to TRBJ2-1. Germline assignment: CDR1 LNHDA and CDR2 SQIVND (reference sequence). The CDR3 has 15 residues. The CDR3: CASSSKTKGYNEQFF.

This clonotype is deemed medium-sized (0.01 to 0.1%) by its frequency. The chain is built from TRBV15 and TRBJ1-4. The CDR3 is 13 amino acids. Germline V gene sequence: CDR1 LNHNV, CDR2 YYDKDF (reference sequence). The CDR3 here is CATSYRNNEKLFF.

This chain links TRBV7-6 with TRBJ2-1; TCRdb names TRBD1, which stays unverified in the absence of DNA. Per germline, CDR1 SGHVS and CDR2 FNYEAQ. The CDR3 contains 13 residues. CDR3 residues: CASSLAMGGEQFF.

The chain combines TRBV27 with TRBJ1-4; the D call from TCRdb, TRBD1, cannot be confirmed without DNA. Per germline, CDR1 MNHEY and CDR2 SMNVEV (reference sequence). There are 17 residues in the CDR3. The CDR3 here is CASSLLQDRSTNEKLFF.